Following are 8 T cell receptor beta chains from one sample sequenced in a study of T and B cells in COVID-19 patients (dated by TCRdb to the early 2020s). TCRdb names Illumina MiSeq as the instrument used. Multiplex PCR with BIOMED2 TRB-A/B primer pools was used to amplify TRB rearrangements. In TCRdb, the public reads were trimmed at Q25 with fastp and aligned with MiXCR, with productive beta chains retained. Duplicate CDR3 protein sequences are folded into a single record with the most common DNA and genes. The table for this sample lists some 21,000 distinct CDR3 sequences; roughly 29% of them were counted only once. The ten largest clones add up to about 1.9% of the sample. Genomic DNA extracted from blood was used in amounts of about 250-550 ng for amplification of TRB repertoires. The source material was blood. Receptors were obtained from a human donor who had recovered from COVID-19.

This clonotype has only one observation. This chain joins TRBV4-1 and TRBJ1-4; perhaps TRBD1 as D (6 bases). The germline gives CDR1 MGHRA, CDR2 YSYEKL. V shed 1 base and J shed 0 bases, with 18 bases lying between them. The CDR3 runs to 19 residues. CDR3 residues: CASSQGARGRVATNEKLFF. CDR3 DNA sequence: TGCGCCAGCAGCCAAGGGGCCCGGGGGCGAGTTGCAACTAATGAAAAACTGTTTTTT.

This clonotype has a single count. V is TRBV12-3 or TRBV12-4 and J is TRBJ1-1; 10 nucleotides agree with TRBD1. The length of the CDR3 is 16 residues. J lost 0 bases, V lost 4 bases, and 5 bases had no gene match. CDR3 sequence (DNA): TGTGCCAGCAGTTCCGACAGGGGGCCCTTGAACACTGAAGCTTTCTTT. Its translation is CASSSDRGPLNTEAFF.

This chain links TRBV11-3 with TRBJ2-2, with D unclear. V was trimmed by 2 bases and J by 6 bases, leaving 4 bases between them. Germline-derived CDR1 and CDR2 are SGHNT and YENEEA. The CDR3 is made up of 12 amino acids. The CDR3 sequence: CASSLNPGELFF. The CDR3 nucleotides read TGTGCCAGCAGCTTAAATCCCGGGGAGCTGTTTTTT.

This clonotype was found a few times. The V and J genes are TRBV20-1 and TRBJ2-1; TRBD2 aligns across 13 bases. The germline V gene encodes CDR1 DFQATT and CDR2 SNEGSKA (reference sequence). The J segment lost 9 bases and the V segment lost 0 bases, leaving 8 bases of the junction unmatched. This CDR3 spans 16 amino acids. The CDR3 nucleotides read TGCAGTGCTAGAGACGGACTAGCGGGGGCCTTAGCTGAGCAGTTCTTC. Translated: CSARDGLAGALAEQFF.

V usage is TRBV5-4 and J usage is TRBJ2-2; weak D call: TRBD2 (5 bases). V was trimmed by 5 bases and J by 2 bases, leaving 10 bases between them. The CDR3 is made up of 14 amino acids. CDR1 SGHNT and CDR2 YYREEE come from the germline V gene (reference sequence). The DNA of the CDR3 is TGTGCCAGCAGTGGACGGGGAAACACCGGGGAGCTGTTTTTT. Translated: CASSGRGNTGELFF.

This rearrangement joins TRBV11-1 to TRBJ2-2; D may be TRBD1 (5 bases). The CDR3 runs 15 residues. Germline V CDR1 and CDR2: SGHAT, FQDESV (reference sequence). Trimming stripped 1 base from V and 4 bases from J, with 10 bases between. CDR3 in DNA: TGTGCCAGCAGCTTAGTCCAGGGTGGCACCGGGGAGCTGTTTTTT. Its protein product is CASSLVQGGTGELFF.

This chain joins TRBV10-3 and TRBJ2-1, with 7 positions matching TRBD2. The CDR3 length is 12 residues. Germline V gives CDR1 ENHRY, CDR2 SYGVKD. V trimming: 7 bases; J trimming: 5 bases; junction bases outside the gene matches: 2. CDR3 DNA: TGTGCCATCACCGGGACTAACAATGAGCAGTTCTTC. It translates to CAITGTNNEQFF.

This sequence joins TRBV4-1 and TRBJ1-3; 8 nucleotides agree with TRBD1. Germline lookup yields CDR1 MGHRA and CDR2 YSYEKL. The CDR3 covers 15 residues. The trim removed 0 bases at V and 2 bases at J, leaving 0 bases unmatched. CDR3 region: CASSQEQGAGNTIYF. CDR3 in DNA: TGCGCCAGCAGCCAAGAACAGGGGGCTGGAAACACCATATATTTT.